This TCR beta chain came from a study of identical twins. Findings of the study overall: Cross-sectional statistics, not tracking of the same donors, supported the conclusions. Twin pairs' shared out-of-frame alpha sequences were enriched in low generation probability.

A word on this clonotype: Its antigen is not known.

Carrying unique molecular identifiers, the cDNA also gained a universal primer site through template switching. TCRdb itself ran the 5' RACE reads through MiXCR, one entry per CDR3 protein. In the table there are roughly 1,500,000 distinct CDR3 sequences, about 30% of which are singletons. This TCR was sampled from a newborn girl in good health. Input material: cord blood.

CDR3 residues: CASSLEQDPYGYTF. The CDR3 nucleotides read TGTGCCAGCAGCTTAGAACAGGATCCCTATGGCTACACCTTC. This chain connects TRBV7-9 to TRBJ1-2; a weak D match, TRBD1 (5 bases). CDR3 size: 14 residues. Trimming removed 1 base at V and 4 bases at J, with 10 bases between. Germline loops: CDR1 SEHNR, CDR2 FQNEAQ (reference sequence).